Below, 8 T cell receptor beta chains from the same sample are listed, as sequenced in a study of breast tumors, draining lymph nodes, adjacent tissues (dated by TCRdb to between 2015 and 2016). The library was produced with multiplex PCR. The sequencing machine was an Illumina HiSeq 2000. TCRdb redid the processing of the public reads, applying fastp at Q25 and MiXCR, and retained in-frame beta chains. Each record represents a unique CDR3 protein, reported with the most common genes and DNA among its rows. This sample has 60,000 to 75,000 distinct CDR3 sequences in its table, and 57% of those were observed once. The ten largest make up roughly 19% of the sample. The sequenced sample consisted of breast tumor tissue. These TCRs come from a female donor with breast cancer. Some clones in this sample may be carry-over from other donors' samples.

In the case of this clonotype: With a much larger clone just one base away, this may be a read error. J is TRBJ2-3 and V is TRBV6-7, with 9 nucleotides matching TRBD2. TRBV6-7 has ORF status, its function being uncertain. The CDR3 covers 16 residues. Trimming took 5 bases from V and 3 from J; bases not matched to a gene: 9. This CDR3 is CASSHGGRARTDTQYF. Written as DNA, the CDR3 is TGTGCCAGCAGTCACGGCGGGAGGGCCAGAACAGATACGCAGTATTTT.

This chain links TRBV7-2 with TRBJ1-6; tentative D call: TRBD1 (5 bases). Between the trimmed V and J ends, which lost 5 bases and 7 bases, there was a span of 15 bases. The CDR3 is made up of 15 amino acids. Germline V lookup: CDR1 SGHTA, CDR2 FQGNSA. CDR3 in DNA: TGTGCCAGCAGCACGGGACTTTTGGGCAATTCACCCCTCCACTTT. Its translation: CASSTGLLGNSPLHF.

There are many counts of this clonotype. The gene calls are TRBV5-1 and TRBJ2-1; 14 positions match TRBD2. After removal of 4 bases from V and 0 bases from J, the junction contained 6 bases not matched to a gene. The CDR3 length is 18 residues. Germline CDR1 SGHRS, CDR2 YFSETQ. CDR3 coding DNA: TGCGCCAGCAGCACGGGACTAGCGGGAGCCCCCTCCTACAATGAGCAGTTCTTC. Translating it yields CASSTGLAGAPSYNEQFF.

This clonotype has at least ten counts. The rearrangement links TRBV11-2 to TRBJ2-2; the D is unclear. V was trimmed by 7 bases and J by 4 bases, leaving 13 bases between them. The CDR3 runs 14 residues. Germline V gene sequence: CDR1 SGHAT, CDR2 FQNNGV. In DNA form, the CDR3 reads TGTGCCAGCATGCCGATTAAGGGCACCGGGGAGCTGTTTTTT. Protein product: CASMPIKGTGELFF.

In nucleotides, the CDR3 is TGTGCCAGCAGTGATTGGGACCTTGGTGTCGTCAGGGCGCAGTATTTT. It translates to CASSDWDLGVVRAQYF. The chain combines TRBV25-1 with TRBJ2-3; D could derive from TRBD1 or TRBD2 (5 bases each). In germline, CDR1 is MGHDK, CDR2 SYGVNS. This CDR3 region has 16 residues. V lost 3 bases and J lost 10, with 23 bases in between. Together with reference TRBV25-1 and TRBJ2-3, the CDR3 gives the full variable domain: EADIYQTPRYLVIGTGKKITLECSQTMGHDKMYWYQQDPGMELHLIHYSYGVNSTEKGDLSSESTVSRIRTEHFPLTLESARPSHTSQYLCASSDWDLGVVRAQYFGPGTRLTVL.

The J gene is TRBJ2-3, the V gene TRBV19, with D perhaps matching TRBD1 (6 bases). V dropped 5 bases and J dropped 11 bases, with 20 bases sitting between them. CDR3 size: 14 residues. Germline V gives CDR1 LNHDA, CDR2 SQIVND (reference sequence). DNA for the CDR3: TGTGCCAGTAGTTTACTCGACAGGATACCTGAGCAGTATTTT. This sequence encodes CASSLLDRIPEQYF.

This clonotype showed up many times. The rearrangement joins TRBV15 to TRBJ2-7; D is unclear. V lost 2 bases and J 6 bases, leaving 11 bases between the germline ends. Germline V lookup: CDR1 LNHNV, CDR2 YYDKDF (reference sequence). The CDR3 spans 13 residues. The chain's CDR3 is CATSRSVLAEQYF. The CDR3 coding sequence is TGTGCCACCAGCAGATCTGTCCTGGCCGAGCAGTACTTC.

The rearrangement uses TRBV7-2 and TRBJ2-5; D ambiguous. Trimming removed 3 bases from V and 7 bases from J, with 9 bases in between. The CDR3 has 12 amino acids. Germline CDR1 SGHTA, CDR2 FQGNSA. The CDR3, as DNA: TGTGCCAGCAGCTTCAGCCGCGGGACCCAGTACTTC. It is translated as CASSFSRGTQYF.